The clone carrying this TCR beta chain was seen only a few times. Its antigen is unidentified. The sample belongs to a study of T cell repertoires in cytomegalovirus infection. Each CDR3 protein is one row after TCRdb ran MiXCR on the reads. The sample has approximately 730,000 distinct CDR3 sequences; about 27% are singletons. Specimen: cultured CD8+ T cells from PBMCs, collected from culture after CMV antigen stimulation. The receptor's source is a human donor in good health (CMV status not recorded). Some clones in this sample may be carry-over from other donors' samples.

CDR3 residues: CASSLKGFGQVAIYGYTF. CDR3 DNA: TGTGCCAGCAGTTTGAAGGGTTTCGGGCAAGTTGCAATCTATGGCTACACCTTC. This rearrangement joins TRBV28 to TRBJ1-2; D uncertain. The CDR3 consists of 18 residues. The germline CDR1 and CDR2 sequences are MDHEN and SYDVKM. V shed 3 bases and J shed 4 bases, with 24 bases lying between them.